This T cell receptor beta chain stems from a study of T cells after yellow fever vaccination (dated by TCRdb to about 2019). At the level of the whole study: The SMART-Seq v4 Ultra Low Input RNA kit was used to prepare libraries from fractions with low cell numbers. To follow T-cell clones before and after both primary and booster YFV17D yellow fever vaccination, bulk TCR alpha and beta repertoires underwent longitudinal sequencing. Two healthy male donors, one aged 18 to 29 and one aged 30 to 39 years, made up the cohort. Bulk PBMC replicates and cell subsets were isolated from blood drawn at multiple timepoints before and after both primary and secondary immunization.

TCR cDNA was synthesized by 5'RACE template switching, through which a universal primer site and unique molecular identifiers were introduced. cDNA synthesis was primed from both the TCR alpha and TCR beta constant segments. Two PCR steps were used to amplify libraries, with sample barcodes and sequencing adapters being added in the second step. Sequencing of libraries was done on Illumina HiSeq 2500 (2x100 bp) or NovaSeq (2x150 bp). The published analysis was carried out like this. MIGEC handled demultiplexing of reads and collapsing into UMI consensus sequences, while MiXCR performed V(D)J alignment. Vaccine-responding clonotypes were defined with edgeR using replicate PBMC samples, requiring FDR below 0.01 and a log2 fold change above 5 up to day 15. Bulk clonotypes were assigned CD4 or CD8 identity according to which sequenced CD4 or CD8 repertoire held them at higher abundance. TCRdb cleaned the public reads at Q25 with fastp, built clones with MiXCR and kept in-frame beta chains. Rows matching on CDR3 protein sequence are summarized as one entry with the most common DNA and genes. Clone size and V and J calls follow TCRdb, not the original study. The sample table lists 200,000 to 300,000 distinct CDR3 sequences, roughly 13% of them with a count of one. Jointly, the top ten make up 0.4% to 0.65% of the sample.

Worth noting for this clonotype: Its antigen has not been determined. Per-base quality was not reported, and no clone a single base away is much larger than it.

The treatment or condition label for this specimen denotes: live attenuated yellow fever vaccine strain. PBMCs were isolated from peripheral blood using a standard Ficoll-Paque protocol. CD4 and CD8 T-cell fractions were isolated with Dynabeads CD4 and CD8 positive selection kits. TriZol was used to extract RNA from bulk PBMCs, CD4 and CD8 fractions, and dextramer-positive and dextramer-negative fractions. Points the paper makes about the study in general: Because abundant contaminating clonotypes from the bulk population could be contained in FACS-sorted repertoires, computational filtering was required. After the booster, most of the clones that had expanded following primary vaccination were detected again (roughly 97% of CD4 and roughly 90% of CD8), which suggests that memory was broadly maintained. A small fraction of clonotypes appeared in both the CD4 and CD8 compartments, likely as a result of convergent recombination. The study included only a couple of donors, which limits how far the findings can be generalized. Compared with the primary T-cell response, the secondary T-cell response was faster but weaker, reaching its peak on day 5 rather than on day 15.

Sequences were derived from CD4+ T cells sorted from PBMCs, sampled 45 days after the yellow fever booster vaccination. This receptor was taken from a man aged 25-45 years who received the YFV17D yellow fever vaccine.

At the DNA level, the sequence is TGCAGCGTCTATGGACAGAAATTACAAGAGACCCAGTACTTC. Its coded protein is CSVYGQKLQETQYF. Recombination joined TRBV29-1 with TRBJ2-5, with TRBD1 as a weak D call on 6 bases. The CDR3 runs 14 amino acids, cysteine and phenylalanine included. The only DNA kept is the CDR3, 42 bases in frame from the first base. V gives up 6 bases and J gives up 2 bases, and the segment between their germline ends measures 16 bases. Per the germline V gene, SQVTM is the CDR1 and ANQGSEA is the CDR2.